Reported below is one T cell receptor beta chain. Antigen specificity is unknown. This CDR3 has 13 amino acids. Trimming pared 4 bases from V and 5 bases from J, leaving 10 bases between. Germline CDR1 reads SGHRS; CDR2 reads YFSETQ. This entry belongs to a study of shared clonotypes between healthy human individuals. Sequencing used immunoSEQ multiplex PCR; TCRdb keeps in-frame clones, though not all of them. Among over a million clones listed, about 80% were seen once. Findings of the study overall: Only blood underwent sampling, and tissue repertoires likely differ.

Material for sequencing was memory CD4+ T cells from PBMCs. Subset: CD45RA-negative fraction. The clonotype was recovered from a man younger than 30 in good health. Some clones in this sample may be carry-over from other donors' samples. The rearrangement uses TRBV5-1 and TRBJ2-4; no reliable D call. In nucleotides, the CDR3 is TGCGCCAGCAGCGTTGGTACTCAAAACATTCAGTACTTC. This sequence encodes CASSVGTQNIQYF.